This T cell receptor (beta chain) was retrieved from a study of low-dose radiotherapy and immunotherapy resistance in tumors. The time point denotes: before trial treatment. Donors were administered nivolumab, ipilimumab, aspirin and low-dose cyclophosphamide, together with low-dose radiotherapy. This clonotype showed up many times. Gene-specific TRAV and TRBV primers were used for first-strand cDNA, covering alpha and beta chains. The TCRs were subjected to amplification over approximately 20 PCR cycles employing a constant-region primer in conjunction with a V-primer adapter. MiXCR, run by TCRdb on the reads, gives a single entry per CDR3 protein. This sample carries roughly 39,000 distinct CDR3 sequences, around a third of them seen once, and the ten largest clones take about 3.7%. This sequence was found in a male donor with gallbladder cancer. Sequenced here: PBMCs, sampled before treatment.

The CDR3 reads CASSPNGGRSTGELFF. The DNA of the CDR3 is TGTGCCAGCTCACCAAACGGGGGGAGATCCACCGGGGAGCTGTTTTTT. The chain has TRBV18 and TRBJ2-2; 7 bases line up with TRBD2. J gave up 4 bases and V 2 bases, and 7 bases lay outside the gene matches. The CDR3 runs to 16 residues. Germline V CDR1 and CDR2: KGHSH, LQKENI.